The text below deals with one T cell receptor (beta chain). Assignments of participants to cohorts depended upon their own reported clinical history. The V gene lost 4 bases and the J gene lost 15 bases, with 24 bases spanning the gap. The CDR3 sequence is 15 residues long. Germline lookup yields CDR1 KGHDR and CDR2 SFDVKD. Measured with immunoSEQ multiplex PCR; TCRdb has only the in-frame clones, and not every one. Found here are about 270,000 clones, about 87% of them singletons; the top ten hold about 4%. These data originate in a study of blood T cell repertoires in COVID-19. Study information: Acute-phase and convalescent COVID-19 samples originated in the United States, Italy and Spain. From T cells, B-cell-depleted T cells, or PBMCs came the material, which was cDNA or gDNA.

V gene TRBV24-1 combines with J gene TRBJ2-1, with D possibly matching TRBD2 (6 bases). Sequencing was carried out using PBMCs or T cells enriched from blood (not recorded which). This sequence was found in a woman aged 25 to 39 with acute COVID-19. The CDR3 coding sequence is TGTGCCACCAGTGACTTGGTTGGCGGGCTAGCGAAAATGTTCTTC. Its translation: CATSDLVGGLAKMFF.